These 18 T cell receptor beta chains share one sample of origin, sequenced in a study of chemoradiotherapy in HPV16-positive cancers (dated 2022 in TCRdb). Library creation used the immunoSEQ multiplex PCR assay. TCRdb took this table from immuneACCESS and kept in-frame rearrangements with V and J called. Such tables lack part of the clones; where checked against another copy, unresolved V genes explain under half of the gap, and the rest is unexplained. The sample records about 10,000 clones, around 72% of which are singletons. Together, the top ten hold roughly an eighth of the sample. The specimen was taken from a patient who underwent chemoradiotherapy. The receptors here all came from a human donor with HPV-associated anogenital cancer.

The rearrangement uses TRBV30 and TRBJ2-1; no reliable D call. V was trimmed by 0 bases and J by 0 bases, leaving 9 bases between them. CDR3 length: 15 amino acids. Germline values: CDR1 GTSNPN, CDR2 SVGIG (reference sequence). The CDR3 here is CAWSVRQSSYNEQFF. CDR3 nucleotide sequence: TGTGCCTGGAGTGTACGTCAGAGCTCCTACAATGAGCAGTTCTTC.

The chain joins TRBV19 to TRBJ1-1; 7 positions match TRBD1. The CDR3 has 15 residues. The J segment lost 7 bases and the V segment lost 5 bases, leaving 13 bases of the junction unmatched. Germline CDR1 is LNHDA and CDR2 is SQIVND (reference sequence). CDR3 nucleotide sequence: TGTGCCAGTAGTGCCACGATCAGGGGGGTGGATGAAGCTTTCTTT. Protein product: CASSATIRGVDEAFF.

The J gene is TRBJ2-3, the V gene TRBV6-6; 13 bases are a match to TRBD2. Germline loops: CDR1 MNHNY, CDR2 SVGAGI (reference sequence). The CDR3 runs to 16 residues. Losses at the gene ends were 4 bases for V and 5 bases for J; bases not matched to a gene: 6. As DNA, the CDR3 is TGTGCCAGCAGTTTTACTAGCGGGGGGGTAATAGATACGCAGTATTTT. This gives the protein CASSFTSGGVIDTQYF.

The rearrangement links TRBV9 to TRBJ1-2; tentatively, D is TRBD1 (6 bases). Trimming left V 4 bases short and J 0 bases short, with 10 bases between. The CDR3 is 14 residues long. Germline CDR1 is SGDLS and CDR2 is YYNGEE. The CDR3 loop reads CASSPGASNYGYTF. The CDR3 nucleotides are TGTGCCAGCAGCCCAGGGGCCTCTAACTATGGCTACACCTTC.

Only one count was recorded for this clone. The V call is TRBV4-2, the J call TRBJ1-2; D ambiguous. CDR1 and CDR2 (germline): LGHNA, YNFKEQ. This CDR3 is built from 15 residues. Trimming took 0 bases from V and 8 from J, leaving 16 bases between them. The CDR3 sequence: CASSQEGQVLSGYTF. DNA of the CDR3: TGTGCCAGCAGCCAAGAGGGTCAGGTCCTTAGCGGCTACACCTTC.

This chain's CDR3 is CASSLLPGQGVYEQYF. Here the CDR3 DNA reads TGTGCCAGCAGCCTCCTCCCGGGACAGGGGGTCTACGAGCAGTACTTC. This chain connects TRBV21-1 to TRBJ2-5; the D call TRBD1 from the table was never checked on the DNA. The J call may be wrong; the DNA end is better matched by TRBJ2-7. TRBV21-1 is reported as a pseudogene. The CDR3 has 16 residues.

This clone appeared a single time. The chain employs TRBV28 and TRBJ2-3; 13 bases align to TRBD2. Germline V CDR1 and CDR2: MDHEN, SYDVKM. V shed 4 bases and J 6 bases; nucleotides not matched to a gene: 10. The CDR3 consists of 17 residues. The CDR3 loop is CASSSQLAGGPSDTQYF. The CDR3 DNA follows: TGTGCCAGCAGTTCCCAACTAGCGGGGGGGCCTTCGGATACGCAGTATTTT.

The rearrangement uses TRBV27 and TRBJ1-1; 7 nucleotides align to TRBD1. With V trimmed by 4 bases and J by 4 bases, 3 bases remained unmatched. The CDR3 is made up of 13 amino acids. Germline loops: CDR1 MNHEY, CDR2 SMNVEV (reference sequence). In DNA form, the CDR3 reads TGTGCCAGCAGTTCGACAGGGCGCACTGAAGCTTTCTTT. It specifies CASSSTGRTEAFF.

This chain joins TRBV6-1 and TRBJ1-1, with D tentatively TRBD1 (6 bases). V lost 3 bases and J lost 11, with 16 bases in between. The length of the CDR3 is 13 residues. Germline lookup yields CDR1 MNHNS and CDR2 SASEGT. For the CDR3, the DNA is TGTGCCAGCAGTGATCGGGCAGGGGAACGCGCTTTCTTT. It is translated as CASSDRAGERAFF.

This CDR3 is CASSPAGGLVTNEKLFF. The DNA for the CDR3 is TGTGCCAGCAGCCCCGCAGGGGGTTTAGTAACTAATGAAAAACTGTTTTTT. The rearrangement uses TRBV7-9 and TRBJ1-4, with 7 bases aligning to TRBD1. In germline, CDR1 is SEHNR, CDR2 FQNEAQ (reference sequence). The CDR3 has 17 residues. V shed 5 bases, J shed 1 base, and the junction held 10 bases outside the gene matches.

This clone was recorded a few times. The chain recombines TRBV6-1 with TRBJ1-5; TRBD1 is a possible D gene (5 bases). The germline V gene encodes CDR1 MNHNS and CDR2 SASEGT. CDR3 length: 15 amino acids. V was clipped by 7 bases and J by 3 bases, with 16 bases between them. CDR3 loop: CASTIGHKLNQPQHF. CDR3 nucleotides: TGTGCCAGCACCATCGGACACAAGCTCAATCAGCCCCAGCATTTT.

This chain uses TRBV27 with TRBJ2-1; 8 bases are shared with TRBD2. V gave up 5 bases and J gave up 2 bases; unmatched junction bases: 2. CDR1 is MNHEY and CDR2 is SMNVEV in the germline V gene (reference sequence). This CDR3 region has 14 residues. This chain's CDR3 is CASSAGGPYNEQFF. The CDR3 DNA reads TGTGCCAGCAGTGCGGGGGGACCCTACAATGAGCAGTTCTTC.

The V and J genes are TRBV25-1 and TRBJ2-5, with D uncertain. Germline lookup yields CDR1 MGHDK and CDR2 SYGVNS. The CDR3 has 11 amino acids. V was trimmed by 0 bases and J by 7 bases, leaving 3 bases between them. CDR3 region: CASSEYGTQYF. As DNA, the CDR3 is TGTGCCAGCAGTGAATACGGGACCCAGTACTTC.

CDR3 nucleotides: TGTGCCGCCACCTCCCTCCAGGGTAGCTCCTACGAGCAGTACTTC. Residues: CAATSLQGSSYEQYF. The V and J genes are TRBV10-3 and TRBJ2-7; perhaps TRBD1 as D (5 bases). V was shortened by 11 bases and J by 0 bases, with 20 bases between the two germline ends. CDR1 ENHRY and CDR2 SYGVKD come from the germline V gene. The CDR3 loop spans 15 amino acids.

A few counts support this clone. The chain recombines TRBV19 with TRBJ1-1; D remains unclear. V was pared by 2 bases and J by 1 base, with 14 bases between. CDR1 and CDR2 from the germline V gene are LNHDA and SQIVND (reference sequence). The CDR3 has 16 residues. The CDR3 DNA is TGTGCCAGTAGTATATCCGTAGGGAGGGCGAACACTGAAGCTTTCTTT. This translates into CASSISVGRANTEAFF.

The rearrangement links TRBV29-1 to TRBJ1-2; 7 bases are a match to TRBD1. This CDR3 has 14 residues. CDR1 and CDR2 (germline): SQVTM, ANQGSEA. Trimming took 3 bases from V and 8 from J; bases not matched to a gene: 12. CDR3: CSVEVLNRGWGYTF. The CDR3 DNA is TGCAGCGTTGAGGTCCTAAACAGGGGATGGGGCTACACCTTC.

This clone has just one count. V gene TRBV5-4 combines with J gene TRBJ2-3, with D perhaps matching TRBD1 or TRBD2 (6 bases each). V lost 2 bases, J lost 2 bases, and 15 bases lay in between. This CDR3 is 16 amino acids long. Germline CDR1 SGHNT, CDR2 YYREEE (reference sequence). CDR3 in amino acids: CASSFRRDILTDTQYF. DNA of the CDR3: TGTGCCAGCAGCTTCAGGAGGGACATCCTCACAGATACGCAGTATTTT.

The chain carries TRBV5-5 and TRBJ1-5; 8 bases are a match to TRBD1. Per germline, CDR1 SGHKS and CDR2 YYEKEE (reference sequence). The CDR3 contains 14 residues. J gave up 5 bases and V 4 bases, and 5 bases lay outside the gene matches. CDR3 sequence: CASSRRGPDQPQHF. Here the CDR3 DNA reads TGTGCCAGCAGCCGCAGGGGGCCCGATCAGCCCCAGCATTTT. Variable domain in full (rest from reference TRBV5-5 and TRBJ1-5): DAGVTQSPTHLIKTRGQQVTLRCSPISGHKSVSWYQQVLGQGPQFIFQYYEKEERGRGNFPDRFSARQFPNYSSELNVNALLLGDSALYLCASSRRGPDQPQHFGDGTRLSIL.